These 23 T cell receptor beta chains originate from one sample sequenced in a study of technical replicates of blood from a few donors. Repertoires were generated with immunoSEQ multiplex PCR, while TCRdb's copy carries only in-frame clones and drops some. The table lists 85,000 to 100,000 clones, 90% to 95% of them singletons. The sample consisted of T cells isolated from PBMCs. These receptors came from a human donor in good health.

The gene calls are TRBV12-5 and TRBJ2-1; no clear D gene. Per germline, CDR1 LGHNT and CDR2 FRNRAP. The CDR3 covers 12 residues. V was pared by 4 bases and J by 11 bases, with 12 bases between. Here the CDR3 reads CASGSLSNQQFF. The DNA of the CDR3 is TGTGCTAGTGGTTCCCTTTCTAACCAGCAGTTCTTC.

This rearrangement joins TRBV5-4 to TRBJ2-6; TRBD1 might be the D (6 bases). Germline-derived CDR1 and CDR2 are SGHNT and YYREEE (reference sequence). The V gene lost 1 base and the J gene lost 0 bases, with 20 bases spanning the gap. CDR3 length: 20 amino acids. CDR3 sequence reads: CASSLRRYATGSSGANVLTF. In nucleotides, the CDR3 is TGTGCCAGCAGCTTGCGCCGGTACGCGACAGGAAGCTCTGGGGCCAACGTCCTGACTTTC. Together with reference TRBV5-4 and TRBJ2-6, the CDR3 gives the full variable domain: ETGVTQSPTHLIKTRGQQVTLRCSSQSGHNTVSWYQQALGQGPQFIFQYYREEENGRGNFPPRFSGLQFPNYSSELNVNALELDDSALYLCASSLRRYATGSSGANVLTFGAGSRLTVL.

This clone was detected only a few times. The chain couples TRBV4-2 to TRBJ2-1; maybe TRBD1 (6 bases). Trimming took 0 bases from V and 2 from J, leaving 11 bases between them. The CDR3 totals 16 residues. Germline loops: CDR1 LGHNA, CDR2 YNFKEQ. CDR3 sequence reads: CASSQDSQGAYNEQFF. The CDR3 DNA sequence: TGTGCCAGCAGCCAAGATTCACAGGGCGCCTACAATGAGCAGTTCTTC.

CDR3 sequence (DNA): TGTGCTAGTGGTACAGTAATAAACTATGGCTACACCTTC. Translation gives CASGTVINYGYTF. This sequence joins TRBV12-5 and TRBJ1-2; no definite D call. This CDR3 region has 13 residues. The germline V gene has CDR1 LGHNT and CDR2 FRNRAP. V gave up 5 bases and J gave up 2 bases, with 9 bases separating them.

The chain joins TRBV10-2 to TRBJ2-3, with D possibly matching TRBD2 (6 bases). The V end was cut by 3 bases, the J end by 2 bases, with 18 bases between. Looked up from germline, CDR1 is WSHSY and CDR2 is SAAADI. CDR3 length: 17 residues. The DNA of the CDR3 is TGCGCCAGCAGTGAAGGCGGGGCTCGCATTCACACAGATACGCAGTATTTT. Amino acids: CASSEGGARIHTDTQYF.

This chain uses TRBV10-3 with TRBJ2-1; D possibly corresponds to TRBD1 (5 bases). The V gene's germline CDR1 is ENHRY and CDR2 SYGVKD. This CDR3 spans 13 amino acids. V lost 6 bases and J lost 5, with 11 bases in between. The CDR3 protein is CAIRARDDNEQFF. DNA of the CDR3: TGTGCCATCAGAGCCAGGGATGACAATGAGCAGTTCTTC.

This chain connects TRBV13 to TRBJ2-1; 9 bases are shared with TRBD2. The junction had 6 bases not matched to a gene; V was cut back by 2 bases and J by 1 base. CDR3 size: 17 residues. Germline V gene lookup returns CDR1 PRHDT and CDR2 FYEKMQ (reference sequence). CDR3 coding DNA: TGTGCCAGCAGCTTAAGTTTGCGGGGGGGGTCCTACAATGAGCAGTTCTTC. It yields the protein CASSLSLRGGSYNEQFF.

The J gene is TRBJ2-7, the V gene TRBV4-1, with TRBD1 identical over 8 bases. Per germline, CDR1 MGHRA and CDR2 YSYEKL. The V gene end was trimmed by 4 bases and the J gene end by 3 bases; junction bases not matched to a gene: 8. CDR3 length equals 15 residues. The CDR3 sequence is CASSPNQGALYEQYF. In DNA, the CDR3 is TGCGCCAGCAGCCCGAATCAGGGGGCACTCTACGAGCAGTACTTC.

A note on this clone: No conserved phenylalanine or tryptophan is present at the end of the CDR3, so a read error is the likely explanation. Because the CDR3's place on the DNA is in doubt, the DNA is left out and the CDR3 is given as listed by TCRdb. The chain couples TRBV5-4 to TRBJ1-3; no DNA check was done on the table's D call, TRBD1. Including both end residues, the CDR3 is 9 amino acids long. CDR1 and CDR2 from the germline V gene are SGHNT and YYREEE (reference sequence). This chain's CDR3 is CASNGQGLV.

This chain links TRBV13 with TRBJ2-3; no reliable D call. The CDR3 extends over 14 amino acids. Per the germline V gene, CDR1 is PRHDT and CDR2 is FYEKMQ (reference sequence). V was pared by 0 bases and J by 4 bases, with 8 bases between. CDR3 in amino acids: CASSLGLDADTQYF. The CDR3 DNA sequence: TGTGCCAGCAGCTTAGGGCTAGACGCAGATACGCAGTATTTT.

This rearrangement joins TRBV7-9 to TRBJ2-6, with unresolved D. V shed 2 bases and J shed 0 bases, with 11 bases lying between them. Looked up from germline, CDR1 is SEHNR and CDR2 is FQNEAQ (reference sequence). The CDR3 length is 17 residues. This CDR3 is CASSLLQLNSGANVLTF. CDR3 sequence (DNA): TGTGCCAGCAGCTTATTACAGCTCAACTCTGGGGCCAACGTCCTGACTTTC.

The chain recombines TRBV28 with TRBJ2-3, with D possibly being TRBD2 (6 bases). This CDR3 spans 15 amino acids. Germline CDR1 MDHEN, CDR2 SYDVKM. Trimming stripped 1 base from V and 4 bases from J, with 12 bases between. DNA of the CDR3: TGTGCCAGCAGTTTATCTGGGACTGCGGCAGATACGCAGTATTTT. Protein: CASSLSGTAADTQYF.

The chain combines TRBV27 with TRBJ2-1; D is uncertain. Trimming pared 2 bases from V and 6 bases from J, leaving 11 bases between. The CDR3 extends over 14 amino acids. CDR1 is MNHEY, CDR2 SMNVEV, per germline (reference sequence). The CDR3: CASSLVATVNEQFF. CDR3 nucleotides: TGTGCCAGCAGTTTAGTGGCAACCGTCAATGAGCAGTTCTTC.

V is TRBV6-1 and J is TRBJ1-5; maybe TRBD1 (6 bases). V lost 2 bases, J lost 0 bases, and 14 bases lay in between. The CDR3 runs 17 residues. Germline V gene lookup returns CDR1 MNHNS and CDR2 SASEGT. CDR3 sequence: CASSENPGTSSNQPQHF. The CDR3 nucleotides read TGTGCCAGCAGTGAAAACCCCGGGACATCTAGCAATCAGCCCCAGCATTTT.

This sequence joins TRBV2 and TRBJ1-2, with 11 bases fitting TRBD1. The CDR3 is 15 amino acids. V shed 0 bases and J 6 bases; nucleotides not matched to a gene: 3. From germline, CDR1 is SNHLY and CDR2 FYNNEI. CDR3 sequence (DNA): TGTGCCAGCAGTGAAGCCCGGACAGGGGGCGATGGCTACACCTTC. Its translation: CASSEARTGGDGYTF.

The chain couples TRBV11-3 to TRBJ2-7; weak D call: TRBD2 (6 bases). CDR1 is SGHNT and CDR2 is YENEEA in the germline V gene. The CDR3 totals 14 residues. Trimming took 6 bases from V and 4 from J, leaving 16 bases between them. The CDR3 reads CASSGGGLEYEQYF. The CDR3 DNA is TGTGCCAGCAGTGGTGGGGGACTTGAATACGAGCAGTACTTC.

This chain joins TRBV7-5 and TRBJ2-7; the D call TRBD1 from the table was never checked on the DNA. TRBV7-5 is marked as a pseudogene. There are 16 residues in the CDR3. The CDR3 DNA is TGTGTCAGAAGCTGCATTTTCCGGGACAGGGCCTACGAGCAGTACTTC. It is translated as CVRSCIFRDRAYEQYF.

This chain connects TRBV27 to TRBJ2-1; TRBD1 matches 7 bases. The V gene's germline CDR1 is MNHEY and CDR2 SMNVEV (reference sequence). The CDR3 has 17 amino acids. After removal of 6 bases from V and 4 bases from J, the junction contained 15 bases not matched to a gene. CDR3 nucleotide sequence: TGTGCCAGCAGCCCTAATCCTACAGGGGCCCCTTACAATGAGCAGTTCTTC. Translating gives CASSPNPTGAPYNEQFF.

The chain couples TRBV6-5 to TRBJ2-7; 9 nucleotides match TRBD2. The CDR3 is 14 residues long. Germline CDR1 reads MNHEY; CDR2 reads SVGAGI. V gave up 2 bases and J gave up 7 bases; unmatched junction bases: 6. CDR3 bases: TGTGCCAGCAGTTACGGCGGGAGGGCCGGGGAGCAGTACTTC. Its protein product is CASSYGGRAGEQYF.

J is TRBJ2-3 and V is TRBV5-4; 7 positions match TRBD2. The J segment lost 7 bases and the V segment lost 0 bases, leaving 11 bases of the junction unmatched. This CDR3 spans 16 amino acids. Per germline, CDR1 SGHNT and CDR2 YYREEE (reference sequence). The CDR3, as DNA: TGTGCCAGCAGCTTGGGCTCGGGCGGGAGTTCAAATACGCAGTATTTT. Protein product: CASSLGSGGSSNTQYF.

The J gene is TRBJ1-1, the V gene TRBV6-1, with unresolved D. Trimming cost V 4 bases and J 0 bases, with 18 bases left between them. This CDR3 is built from 17 residues. Germline V gives CDR1 MNHNS, CDR2 SASEGT. The CDR3 region has the DNA TGTGCCAGCAGTGGCCTCGGCCGGGGTCTCTTGAACACTGAAGCTTTCTTT. Residues: CASSGLGRGLLNTEAFF.

The chain employs TRBV12-5 and TRBJ2-7, with a possible D match to TRBD1 (6 bases). The CDR3 covers 14 residues. From germline, CDR1 is LGHNT and CDR2 FRNRAP. Trimming removed 5 bases at V and 1 base at J, with 12 bases between. The CDR3 loop reads CASGPGHQSYEQYF. The CDR3 DNA reads TGTGCTAGTGGTCCGGGACACCAGTCCTACGAGCAGTACTTC.

This chain links TRBV29-1 with TRBJ1-2, with D maybe TRBD1 (6 bases). Germline V CDR1 and CDR2: SQVTM, ANQGSEA. The CDR3 covers 14 residues. V was clipped by 1 base and J by 2 bases, with 11 bases between them. For the CDR3, the DNA is TGCAGCGTTGAAGGGGCCCAGGGGAACTATGGCTACACCTTC. It yields the protein CSVEGAQGNYGYTF.